This T cell receptor (beta chain) came from a study of T cells in tumors after PD-1 blockade. Study summary: Patients had no prior checkpoint blockade, systemic immunosuppressants, or anti-cancer therapy within 4 weeks. Treatment was either pembrolizumab 200 mg every 3 weeks or cemiplimab 350 mg every 2 weeks. Notes on the study in general: Clonal replacement, not reinvigoration, is suggested for expanded exhausted CD8+ clones after therapy. Around 37% of tumor TCR clonotypes were also found in blood.

As regards this clone: Its antigen is unknown.

The assay was immunoSEQ multiplex PCR, and TCRdb's table has in-frame clones only and misses some. The table includes 2,500 or so clones, 60% to 80% detected once. The sample was tumor tissue, taken after anti-PD-1 treatment. The clonotype originates from a human donor with basal cell carcinoma.

CDR3 amino acids: CASSVGAGGPEQYF. CDR3 sequence (DNA): TGTGCCAGCAGCGTAGGTGCGGGAGGGCCCGAGCAGTACTTC. This chain uses TRBV9 with TRBJ2-7; 9 nucleotides match TRBD2. CDR3 length equals 14 residues. In germline, CDR1 is SGDLS, CDR2 YYNGEE. Trimming cost V 0 bases and J 6 bases; bases outside gene matches: 4.